This T cell receptor (beta chain) is drawn from a study of shared clonotypes between healthy human individuals. Study-wide findings and caveats: Generally, naive subsets (rather than memory subsets) showed larger estimated richness. Having only a few donors restricted how much genetic and exposure-history diversity was captured.

The deep-level immunoSEQ assay was used. For each subset, genomic DNA was distributed in equal portions over several immunoSEQ plates. Only in-frame clones appear in the TCRdb table, and some are missing; sequencing was by immunoSEQ multiplex PCR. The data show about 590,000 clones, around 95% seen once. From germline, CDR1 is MNHNS and CDR2 SASEGT. The CDR3 consists of 15 residues. V was clipped by 9 bases and J by 7 bases; unmatched bases: 12. In regard to this clone: Its specificity is not known.

CD45RO negativity and positive selection for CCR7 defined naive CD8 cells, a population that excluded terminally differentiated effector memory CD45RA+ cells. The receptor's source is a woman in her thirties in good health. Sequencing input: naive CD8+ T cells sorted from blood. This sequence joins TRBV6-1 and TRBJ2-2; TRBD1 agrees at 9 bases. The CDR3 coding sequence is TGTGCCAGTAAAGGGACAGGGCGGAACGACGGGGAGCTGTTTTTT. Its translation: CASKGTGRNDGELFF.